A single sample is the source of the 30 T cell receptor beta chains below, sequenced in a study of cytomegalovirus exposure and HLA in healthy donors. PCR employed 60 Vbeta and 13 Jbeta primers. The data were produced by immunoSEQ multiplex PCR, yet TCRdb's version contains in-frame clones alone and is incomplete. The data contain approximately 200,000 clones, around 80% of them singletons. The source material was PBMCs. Every receptor here comes from a man aged 35-49 years in good health and CMV-seronegative.

The V call is TRBV6-5, the J call TRBJ1-1; 8 bases align to TRBD1. The CDR3 has 15 amino acids. Germline loops: CDR1 MNHEY, CDR2 SVGAGI. Germline trimming cut 5 bases from V and 1 base from J; bases unmatched to any gene: 6. CDR3 sequence (DNA): TGTGCCAGCAGTAGACCGACAGGGGAGAACACTGAAGCTTTCTTT. Its protein product is CASSRPTGENTEAFF.

The J gene is TRBJ1-6, the V gene TRBV19, with 7 bases fitting TRBD1. The ends lost 9 bases at V and 4 bases at J; junction bases unmatched: 6. Per the germline V gene, CDR1 is LNHDA and CDR2 is SQIVND (reference sequence). The CDR3 loop spans 14 amino acids. CDR3 sequence (DNA): TGTGCCAGCGGTAGGGACAGATATAATTCACCCCTCCACTTT. Translation gives CASGRDRYNSPLHF.

This clone has more than one count but fewer than ten. The chain is built from TRBV5-1 and TRBJ1-6; perhaps TRBD1 as D (5 bases). Looked up from germline, CDR1 is SGHRS and CDR2 is YFSETQ. The CDR3 consists of 16 residues. The V end lost 4 bases, the J end lost 6 bases, and 17 bases lay between the germline ends. The CDR3: CASSATRQGVNSPLHF. In DNA, the CDR3 is TGCGCCAGCAGCGCCACCAGGCAGGGTGTTAATTCACCCCTCCACTTT. Full variable domain (missing parts from reference TRBV5-1 and TRBJ1-6): KAGVTQTPRYLIKTRGQQVTLSCSPISGHRSVSWYQQTPGQGLQFLFEYFSETQRNKGNFPGRFSGRQFSNSRSEMNVSTLELGDSALYLCASSATRQGVNSPLHFGNGTRLTVT.

The chain combines TRBV5-1 with TRBJ2-7, with D possibly TRBD2 on 6 matching bases. Trimming stripped 4 bases from V and 2 bases from J, with 25 bases between. Germline V gene data show CDR1 as SGHRS and CDR2 as YFSETQ. The CDR3 contains 18 residues. CDR3: CASSPLKGSGLGTYEQYF. CDR3 DNA sequence: TGCGCCAGCAGCCCGTTAAAGGGTAGCGGTCTGGGGACCTACGAGCAGTACTTC.

This chain joins TRBV7-2 and TRBJ1-2; TRBD1 agrees at 8 bases. The CDR3 runs to 17 residues. Germline V gene sequence: CDR1 SGHTA, CDR2 FQGNSA. V lost 1 base and J lost 3; bases outside the gene matches: 10. The CDR3 DNA sequence: TGTGCCAGCAGCTTAGGGTACCTTCTACAGGGGGACTATGGCTACACCTTC. It translates to CASSLGYLLQGDYGYTF.

This CDR3 reads CSVTGKSKYEQYF. CDR3 DNA sequence: TGCAGCGTTACCGGGAAATCTAAGTACGAGCAGTACTTC. V and J are TRBV29-1 and TRBJ2-7, with a tentative D call TRBD2 (5 bases). CDR3 length: 13 amino acids. Germline loops: CDR1 SQVTM, CDR2 ANQGSEA. Trimming stripped 5 bases from V and 4 bases from J, with 15 bases between.

This chain connects TRBV5-6 to TRBJ2-1, with 7 bases lining up with TRBD1. Per the germline V gene, CDR1 is SGHDT and CDR2 is YYEEEE. CDR3 length: 14 amino acids. The V and J ends lost 6 bases and 4 bases, in that order; junction bases with no gene match: 7. The CDR3: CASTKGTVYNEQFF. CDR3 sequence (DNA): TGTGCCAGCACCAAAGGGACAGTATACAATGAGCAGTTCTTC.

This rearrangement joins TRBV5-8 to TRBJ1-4, with D perhaps TRBD1 (6 bases). The germline gives CDR1 SGHTS, CDR2 YDEGEE. Trimming left V 0 bases short and J 0 bases short, with 6 bases between. CDR3 length: 15 amino acids. The CDR3 loop reads CASSLGQATNEKLFF. For the CDR3, the DNA is TGTGCCAGCAGCTTGGGACAGGCAACTAATGAAAAACTGTTTTTT. Supplemented by reference TRBV5-8 and TRBJ1-4, the full variable domain reads EAGVTQSPTHLIKTRGQQATLRCSPISGHTSVYWYQQALGLGLQFLLWYDEGEERNRGNFPPRFSGRQFPNYSSELNVNALELEDSALYLCASSLGQATNEKLFFGSGTQLSVL.

The rearrangement links TRBV5-6 to TRBJ2-1; 10 bases are shared with TRBD2. The CDR3 runs 15 residues. V lost 2 bases, J lost 5 bases, and 4 bases stayed unmatched. Germline loops: CDR1 SGHDT, CDR2 YYEEEE. CDR3 amino acids: CASSFLAGDHNEQFF. The CDR3, as DNA: TGTGCCAGCAGCTTCCTAGCGGGAGACCACAATGAGCAGTTCTTC.

The V gene is TRBV7-6, the J gene TRBJ2-5; 7 bases align to TRBD1. CDR1 is SGHVS and CDR2 is FNYEAQ in the germline V gene. V was pared by 5 bases and J by 4 bases, with 1 base of the junction left unmatched. There are 12 residues in the CDR3. DNA for the CDR3: TGTGCCAGCAGCGCAGGGGGAGAGACCCAGTACTTC. This encodes CASSAGGETQYF.

The rearrangement links TRBV27 to TRBJ2-1; TRBD1 aligns across 7 bases. V lost 2 bases to trimming and J lost 7 bases; unmatched junction nucleotides: 5. Per the germline V gene, CDR1 is MNHEY and CDR2 is SMNVEV (reference sequence). The CDR3 loop spans 14 amino acids. In nucleotides, the CDR3 is TGTGCCAGCAGTTTAAGGGGGCGCGTAAATGAGCAGTTCTTC. This translates into CASSLRGRVNEQFF.

The J gene is TRBJ2-7, the V gene TRBV7-2; TRBD2 matches at 11 bases. Germline CDR1 reads SGHTA; CDR2 reads FQGNSA. This CDR3 has 14 amino acids. The ends lost 8 bases at V and 5 bases at J; junction bases unmatched: 8. The CDR3 DNA reads as TGTGCCAGCCTCATAGCGGGAGGGCCCCACGAGCAGTACTTC. It translates to CASLIAGGPHEQYF.

The V call is TRBV10-3, the J call TRBJ1-2; TRBD1 matches 9 bases. This CDR3 contains 13 residues. CDR1 is ENHRY, CDR2 SYGVKD, per germline. The J segment lost 8 bases and the V segment lost 6 bases, leaving 7 bases of the junction unmatched. CDR3 protein: CAIRDGQGNGYTF. DNA for the CDR3: TGTGCCATCAGGGACGGACAGGGGAACGGCTACACCTTC.

This clone was detected once. The chain links TRBV18 to TRBJ2-3; possible D gene TRBD2, 6 bases. The V and J ends lost 2 bases and 5 bases respectively, with 11 bases between them. Germline values: CDR1 KGHSH, CDR2 LQKENI. The CDR3 is made up of 14 amino acids. The CDR3 sequence: CASSPGAGGDTQYF. For the CDR3, the DNA is TGTGCCAGCTCACCAGGGGCCGGGGGAGATACGCAGTATTTT.

V gene TRBV10-3 combines with J gene TRBJ1-2; 7 bases fit TRBD1. Germline V gene sequence: CDR1 ENHRY, CDR2 SYGVKD. V gave up 1 base and J gave up 4 bases; unmatched junction bases: 3. The CDR3 spans 14 residues. CDR3 bases: TGTGCCATCAGTGAGTACGGGACAGCCTATGGCTACACCTTC. Translating gives CAISEYGTAYGYTF.

J is TRBJ1-1 and V is TRBV7-9; the match to TRBD1 covers 7 bases. Germline values: CDR1 SEHNR, CDR2 FQNEAQ (reference sequence). The ends lost 4 bases at V and 3 bases at J; junction bases unmatched: 5. This CDR3 region has 14 residues. CDR3 sequence: CASSSRDRDTEAFF. The CDR3 DNA follows: TGTGCCAGCAGCTCACGTGACAGGGACACTGAAGCTTTCTTT.

This clone was counted once. The chain couples TRBV7-2 to TRBJ1-4, with D unresolved. There are 14 residues in the CDR3. Trimming cost V 3 bases and J 2 bases, with 7 bases left between them. From germline, CDR1 is SGHTA and CDR2 FQGNSA. In nucleotides, the CDR3 is TGTGCCAGCAGCTTCGGGGATACTAATGAAAAACTGTTTTTT. The encoded protein is CASSFGDTNEKLFF.

This clone was observed once. The rearrangement joins TRBV6-1 to TRBJ2-5, with 8 bases aligning to TRBD1. The CDR3 spans 14 residues. The V and J ends lost 6 bases and 4 bases, in that order; junction bases with no gene match: 7. The V gene's germline CDR1 is MNHNS and CDR2 SASEGT. CDR3 region: CASRALDRGETQYF. CDR3 coding DNA: TGTGCCAGCAGAGCTCTTGACAGGGGAGAGACCCAGTACTTC.

The chain combines TRBV7-9 with TRBJ1-1; D is unclear. Per the germline V gene, CDR1 is SEHNR and CDR2 is FQNEAQ (reference sequence). The CDR3 loop spans 14 amino acids. Trimming shortened V by 1 base and J by 8 bases, and 14 bases separated the two germline ends. As DNA, the CDR3 is TGTGCCAGCAGCTTAGGGCGGTTCCCAATAGAAGCTTTCTTT. Its translation: CASSLGRFPIEAFF.

V gene TRBV13 combines with J gene TRBJ2-3; D may be TRBD1 (7 bases). Germline CDR1 is PRHDT and CDR2 is FYEKMQ (reference sequence). The length of the CDR3 is 17 residues. V lost 5 bases and J lost 3, with 21 bases in between. This chain's CDR3 is CASSRRGEGRGTDTQYF. The CDR3 region has the DNA TGTGCCAGCAGCCGCAGGGGGGAAGGAAGGGGGACAGATACGCAGTATTTT.

The chain joins TRBV5-5 to TRBJ2-7, with TRBD1 as a possible D gene (5 bases). The germline V and J ends were trimmed by 2 bases and 2 bases, with 14 bases remaining between them. Germline V gives CDR1 SGHKS, CDR2 YYEKEE (reference sequence). The CDR3 runs to 15 residues. The CDR3, as DNA: TGTGCCAGCAGCTTACGGCCTACAGGAACCTACGAGCAGTACTTC. As protein: CASSLRPTGTYEQYF.

The chain combines TRBV5-1 with TRBJ1-1; 7 bases are shared with TRBD1. CDR3 length: 15 residues. The trim removed 6 bases at V and 4 bases at J, leaving 12 bases unmatched. Germline V gives CDR1 SGHRS, CDR2 YFSETQ. This CDR3 is CASTQGEGATTEAFF. The CDR3 DNA is TGCGCCAGCACCCAGGGAGAGGGGGCGACCACTGAAGCTTTCTTT.

The J gene is TRBJ2-5, the V gene TRBV30; the D gene is possibly TRBD2 (5 bases). The CDR3 has 13 residues. The germline V gene encodes CDR1 GTSNPN and CDR2 SVGIG (reference sequence). Trimming removed 0 bases from V and 5 bases from J, with 10 bases in between. Here the CDR3 reads CAWSVTMAETQYF. The DNA of the CDR3 is TGTGCCTGGAGTGTGACTATGGCGGAGACCCAGTACTTC.

As DNA, the CDR3 is TGTGCCAGCAGCCCCTCAATTAGACAGGGGGAGACCCAGTACTTC. Its translation is CASSPSIRQGETQYF. This chain links TRBV7-9 with TRBJ2-5, with 8 bases fitting TRBD1. This CDR3 is 15 amino acids long. Looked up from germline, CDR1 is SEHNR and CDR2 is FQNEAQ (reference sequence). After removal of 5 bases from V and 5 bases from J, the junction contained 10 bases not matched to a gene.

CDR3 sequence reads: CASRLYEQYF. The CDR3 DNA follows: TGTGCCAGCAGGCTATACGAGCAGTACTTC. The chain uses TRBV2 and TRBJ2-7; no reliable D call. In germline, CDR1 is SNHLY, CDR2 FYNNEI. The ends were cut back, 6 bases at V and 4 bases at J, with 4 bases in the middle. The CDR3 is 10 amino acids.

This clone was detected only a few times. The rearrangement links TRBV27 to TRBJ2-7; 9 bases map to TRBD1. V shed 6 bases, J shed 2 bases, and the junction held 5 bases outside the gene matches. This CDR3 region has 14 residues. Germline CDR1 is MNHEY and CDR2 is SMNVEV (reference sequence). CDR3 bases: TGTGCCAGCAGCCTGGGACAGGGCGCCTACGAGCAGTACTTC. Its translation is CASSLGQGAYEQYF.

The chain uses TRBV27 and TRBJ2-1; 8 bases agree with TRBD1. CDR1 is MNHEY and CDR2 is SMNVEV in the germline V gene (reference sequence). The V gene end was trimmed by 10 bases and the J gene end by 6 bases; junction bases not matched to a gene: 5. The CDR3 sequence is 12 residues long. The CDR3 DNA sequence: TGTGCCACCCGGACAGGGATCAATGAGCAGTTCTTC. It codes for CATRTGINEQFF.

The chain has TRBV7-2 and TRBJ1-1; TRBD1 might be the D (5 bases). Germline values: CDR1 SGHTA, CDR2 FQGNSA. There are 18 residues in the CDR3. V lost 3 bases and J 4 bases, leaving 24 bases between the germline ends. CDR3 loop: CASSLGGRGSSLGTEAFF. The CDR3 DNA is TGTGCCAGCAGCTTGGGGGGACGGGGGTCATCATTGGGCACTGAAGCTTTCTTT.

The chain recombines TRBV18 with TRBJ1-4; no clear D gene. CDR3 length: 15 residues. Looked up from germline, CDR1 is KGHSH and CDR2 is LQKENI. Trimming took 3 bases from V and 8 from J, leaving 16 bases between them. CDR3 bases: TGTGCCAGCTCACCTCGCTCCGGACTTACCGAAAAACTGTTTTTT. Its translation: CASSPRSGLTEKLFF.

CDR3 in DNA: TGTGCCACCAGCAGCCGGGACAGGGGGCTGAAACGGGAGACCCAGTACTTC. This gives the protein CATSSRDRGLKRETQYF. The chain employs TRBV15 and TRBJ2-5; TRBD1 matches at 12 bases. Trimming removed 3 bases from V and 5 bases from J; junction bases left unmatched: 10. Per the germline V gene, CDR1 is LNHNV and CDR2 is YYDKDF (reference sequence). The CDR3 length is 17 residues.